This T cell receptor beta chain was identified during a study of graft-versus-host responses after intestinal transplantation. Study-wide context: Tacrolimus plus steroids were given to all recipients for 2 to 4 years, preceded by anti-thymocyte globulin induction. Study-wide findings and caveats: Marrow from the recipient contained GvH clones, some of which had appeared first in ileum or blood.

Concerning this clone: No antigen is known for it.

CDR3 length equals 15 residues. V was pared by 4 bases and J by 6 bases, with 7 bases of the junction left unmatched. Germline loops: CDR1 SEHNR, CDR2 FQNEAQ (reference sequence). Profiling relied on immunoSEQ multiplex PCR, and the TCRdb table lists in-frame clones only, not all of them. The data show tens of thousands of clones, about 92% seen once. This TCR derives from a human donor who received an intestinal transplant. Sequencing was performed on unstimulated CD8+ T cells sorted from spleen or lymph node cells, taken before intestinal transplant. The V gene is TRBV7-9, the J gene TRBJ2-7, with 12 bases that match TRBD1. This CDR3 reads CASSSRGQGAFEQYF. CDR3 DNA sequence: TGTGCCAGCAGCTCAAGGGGACAGGGGGCTTTCGAGCAGTACTTC. The full variable domain, completed using reference TRBV7-9 and TRBJ2-7, is DTGVSQNPRHKITKRGQNVTFRCDPISEHNRLYWYRQTLGQGPEFLTYFQNEAQLEKSRLLSDRFSAERPKGSFSTLEIQRTEQGDSAMYLCASSSRGQGAFEQYFGPGTRLTVT.